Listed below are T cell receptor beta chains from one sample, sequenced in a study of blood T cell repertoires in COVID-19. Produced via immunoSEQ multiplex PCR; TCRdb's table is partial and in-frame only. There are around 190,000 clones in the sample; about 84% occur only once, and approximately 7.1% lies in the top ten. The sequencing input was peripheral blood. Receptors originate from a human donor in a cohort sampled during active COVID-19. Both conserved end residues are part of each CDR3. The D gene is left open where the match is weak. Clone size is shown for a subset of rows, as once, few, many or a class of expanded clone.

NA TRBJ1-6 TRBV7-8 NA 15 CASSQEGQNNSPLHF TGTGCCAGCAGCCAAGAGGGACAAAATAATTCACCCCTCCACTTT
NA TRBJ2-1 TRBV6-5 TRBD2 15 CASSPTSGGGNEQFF TGTGCCAGCAGCCCCACTAGCGGGGGGGGTAATGAGCAGTTCTTC
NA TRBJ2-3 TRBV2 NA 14 CASRYLANTDTQYF TGTGCCAGCCGCTATCTAGCAAACACAGATACGCAGTATTTT
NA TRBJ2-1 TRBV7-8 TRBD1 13 CASSSAGGREQFF TGTGCCAGCAGTAGTGCAGGGGGCCGTGAGCAGTTCTTC
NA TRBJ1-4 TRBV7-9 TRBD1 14 CASSPDPGGEKLFF TGTGCCAGCAGCCCAGACCCAGGGGGTGAAAAACTGTTTTTT
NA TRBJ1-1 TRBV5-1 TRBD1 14 CASSEGAGNTEAFF TGCGCCAGCAGCGAGGGGGCAGGGAACACTGAAGCTTTCTTT
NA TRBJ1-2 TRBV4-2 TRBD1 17 CASSRRTGGISNYGYTF TGTGCCAGCAGCCGACGGACAGGGGGCATTTCAAACTATGGCTACACCTTC
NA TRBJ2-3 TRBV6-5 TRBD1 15 CASSYSDRGTDTQYF TGTGCCAGCAGTTATTCTGACAGGGGCACAGATACGCAGTATTTT
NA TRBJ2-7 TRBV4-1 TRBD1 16 CASSQLLGQAAYEQYF TGCGCCAGCAGCCAGCTTCTAGGACAGGCAGCCTACGAGCAGTACTTC
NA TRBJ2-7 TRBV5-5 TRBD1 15 CASSLRTGNLYEQYF TGTGCCAGCAGCTTGCGGACAGGGAATCTTTACGAGCAGTACTTC
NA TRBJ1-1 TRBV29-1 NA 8 CSVPEAFF TGCAGCGTCCCAGAAGCTTTCTTT
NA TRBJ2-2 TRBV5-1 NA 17 CASSLQSGTYNTGELFF TGCGCCAGCAGCTTACAGTCCGGGACTTACAACACCGGGGAGCTGTTTTTT
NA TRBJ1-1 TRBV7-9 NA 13 CASSLDRDTEAFF TGTGCCAGCAGCCTAGACAGAGACACTGAAGCTTTCTTT
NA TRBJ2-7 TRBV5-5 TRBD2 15 CASSFSAGVPGEQYF TGTGCCAGCAGCTTCTCCGCGGGGGTCCCGGGCGAGCAGTACTTC
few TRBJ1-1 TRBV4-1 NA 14 CASSQVVRGAEAFF TGCGCCAGCAGCCAAGTGGTGCGGGGCGCTGAAGCTTTCTTT
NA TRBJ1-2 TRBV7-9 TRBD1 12 CASSLGPRQGRF TGTGCCAGCAGCTTAGGACCGAGACAGGGGAGATTC
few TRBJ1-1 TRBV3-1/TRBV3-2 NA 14 CASRADSWNTEAFF TGTGCCAGCAGGGCCGACAGCTGGAACACTGAAGCTTTCTTT